This is a list of T cell receptor beta chains from one sample in a study of blood T cell repertoires in COVID-19. Libraries were prepared by immunoSEQ multiplex PCR; TCRdb keeps only in-frame clonotypes and omits some of them. Of some 200,000 clones in the sample, about 88% were seen once. The sample consisted of peripheral blood. These receptors all stem from a man aged 40-49 years with active or convalescent COVID-19. The CDR3 runs from the conserved cysteine through the conserved F or W. A D gene is named only where the DNA matches it firmly. Clone size is given for some rows only: seen once, a few or many times, or a class if the clone is expanded.

clone size | D gene | J gene | V gene | CDR3 DNA | CDR3 protein
NA | NA | TRBJ1-1 | TRBV29-1 | TGCAGCGTTGCGGAGCAGGGCGTAACTGAAGCTTTCTTT | CSVAEQGVTEAFF
NA | TRBD2 | TRBJ2-1 | TRBV28 | TGTGCCAGCAGTTTACCCGGGACTAGCGATAGAAATGAGCAGTTCTTC | CASSLPGTSDRNEQFF
NA | TRBD1 | TRBJ1-5 | TRBV28 | TGTGCCAGCACGGACAGGAACGCTCAGCCCCAGCATTTT | CASTDRNAQPQHF
NA | NA | TRBJ2-1 | TRBV6-5 | TGTGCCAGCAGGAAAAAGAGCTCCTACAATGAGCAGTTCTTC | CASRKKSSYNEQFF
once | TRBD2 | TRBJ2-1 | TRBV9 | TGTGCCAGCAGCGTAAATAGCGGGAATGAGCAGTTCTTC | CASSVNSGNEQFF
NA | NA | TRBJ1-3 | TRBV19 | TGTGCCAGTAGTGACAGGATCAACTCTGGAAACACCATATATTTT | CASSDRINSGNTIYF
NA | TRBD2 | TRBJ2-2 | TRBV3-1/TRBV3-2 | TGTGCCAGCAGCCAAGATGGGGCGGGAGCGGCCGGGGAGCTGTTTTTT | CASSQDGAGAAGELFF
NA | NA | TRBJ2-7 | TRBV5-1 | TGCGCCAGCAGCTTGGACGTGACAGTCTACTCCTACGAGCAGTACTTC | CASSLDVTVYSYEQYF
NA | NA | TRBJ1-1 | TRBV29-1 | TGCAGCGTGTGCAGGGTGAACACTGAAGCTTTCTTT | CSVCRVNTEAFF
NA | NA | TRBJ1-4 | TRBV5-1 | TGCGCCAGCAGCTTGGTGGGGCAGGGGTACGAAAAACTGTTTTTT | CASSLVGQGYEKLFF
NA | NA | TRBJ1-5 | TRBV7-9 | TGTGCCAGCACTGAAAGCCAGGGGCGCGATAGCAATCAGCCCCAGCATTTT | CASTESQGRDSNQPQHF
NA | TRBD2 | TRBJ2-1 | TRBV5-5 | TGTGCCAGCAGCCCGCCGGGACTAGCCGACAATGAGCAGTTCTTC | CASSPPGLADNEQFF
NA | NA | TRBJ2-4 | TRBV5-5 | TGTGCCAGCAGCTACCCCGCACTAGCCAAAAACATTCAGTACTTC | CASSYPALAKNIQYF
NA | TRBD2 | TRBJ2-7 | TRBV4-1 | TGCGCCAGCAGCCAACGCTCCCGGGGGGGTCTACAGGAGCAGTACTTC | CASSQRSRGGLQEQYF
NA | TRBD1 | TRBJ1-6 | TRBV2 | TGTGCCAGCAGCCCCGAGGGCACCGGACAGGGGGTGAGCTCCTATAATTCACCCCTCCACTTT | CASSPEGTGQGVSSYNSPLHF
NA | NA | TRBJ1-2 | TRBV12-3/TRBV12-4 | TGTGCCAGCAGCAACAGACTAAACTATGGCTACACCTTC | CASSNRLNYGYTF
NA | NA | TRBJ2-7 | TRBV18 | TGTGCCAGCTCAATACCTAGCTCCTACGAGCAGTACTTC | CASSIPSSYEQYF
once | NA | TRBJ2-7 | TRBV6-2/TRBV6-3 | TGTGCCAGCAGTACGTTGAGGGGGAACCCCGACGAGCAGTACTTC | CASSTLRGNPDEQYF
NA | NA | TRBJ2-3 | TRBV7-3 | TGTGCCAGCAGCCCCCCCGGGAGCCCCCCTAGCACAGATACGCAGTATTTT | CASSPPGSPPSTDTQYF
NA | TRBD2 | TRBJ2-2 | TRBV5-4 | TGTGCCAGCAGTCTACCGGGGCGGGAGAAAACCGGGGAGCTGTTTTTT | CASSLPGREKTGELFF
NA | NA | TRBJ1-4 | TRBV19 | TGTGCCAGTAGAAGGACAGCAACTAATGAAAAACTGTTTTTT | CASRRTATNEKLFF
NA | TRBD1 | TRBJ2-7 | TRBV7-2 | TGTGCCAGCAGCGACCGGGGACAGGGCGCCTACGAGCAGTACTTC | CASSDRGQGAYEQYF
NA | TRBD1 | TRBJ2-3 | TRBV6-2/TRBV6-3 | TGTGCCAGCAGTTACCCGGGACAGATCACAGATACGCAGTATTTT | CASSYPGQITDTQYF
NA | NA | TRBJ1-2 | TRBV19 | TGTGCCAGTAGCCCGCAGACTTATTACTATGGCTACACCTTC | CASSPQTYYYGYTF
NA | TRBD2 | TRBJ2-7 | TRBV7-2 | TGTGCCAGCAGCCCGGGACTAGCGGGAGGGACATACGAGCAGTACTTC | CASSPGLAGGTYEQYF
NA | TRBD1 | TRBJ2-7 | TRBV6-1 | TGTGCCAGCAGTGAGAGACAGGGGGCTTTTTACGAGCAGTACTTC | CASSERQGAFYEQYF
NA | NA | TRBJ2-2 | TRBV7-2 | TGTGCCAGCAGGGACAGAAACACCGGGGAGCTGTTTTTT | CASRDRNTGELFF
NA | NA | TRBJ2-1 | TRBV28 | TGTGCCAGCCACGGACACGGGGGAATATACAATGAGCAGTTCTTC | CASHGHGGIYNEQFF
NA | NA | TRBJ2-3 | TRBV5-4 | TGTGCCAGCAGCTTTGCGCCCCCAGATACGCAGTATTTT | CASSFAPPDTQYF
NA | TRBD2 | TRBJ2-1 | TRBV19 | TGTGCCAGTAGTATTTGGCGGGAGGGCCTTGTGATTGAGCAGTTCTTC | CASSIWREGLVIEQFF
NA | NA | TRBJ2-3 | TRBV5-1 | TGCGCCAGCAGCAAGGACGGAGGATTACACACAGATACGCAGTATTTT | CASSKDGGLHTDTQYF
NA | TRBD1 | TRBJ1-2 | TRBV5-1 | TGCGCCAGCAGCCAAGGACAGGAGGTAACTGGCTACACCTTC | CASSQGQEVTGYTF
NA | NA | TRBJ2-7 | TRBV6-5 | TGTGCCAGCAGTTCCGCCGGGGGGCCCACCTACGAGCAGTACTTC | CASSSAGGPTYEQYF